These T cell receptor beta chains were read from a single sample in a study of CD4 T cells in relation to SARS-CoV-2 and coronaviruses. The assay was immunoSEQ multiplex PCR, and TCRdb's table has in-frame clones only and misses some. The data hold around 20,000 clones, with around 80% observed a single time. Their recognized antigens are unknown. The sample was CD4+ T cells from PBMCs, cultured in vitro. The receptors originated from a human donor in good health. CDR3s leave out the opening cysteine and the closing phenylalanine or tryptophan. The size field is filled for only some rows; it gives once, few, many or a size class.

J: TRBJ1-1; V: TRBV18; size: .; CDR3: ASSLSGQEAF
J: TRBJ2-5; V: TRBV24-1; size: .; CDR3: ATSDRTRGETQY
J: TRBJ2-3; V: TRBV19; size: .; CDR3: ASSIDGQEGDTQY
J: TRBJ2-7; V: TRBV28; size: .; CDR3: ASTRTGSYEQY
J: TRBJ1-3; V: TRBV7-5; size: .; CDR3: ARTDFRGPGNTIY
J: TRBJ2-3; V: TRBV4-1; size: .; CDR3: ASSQDSLTDTQY
J: TRBJ2-7; V: TRBV5-5; size: once; CDR3: ASREGGLPRNEQY
J: TRBJ2-1; V: TRBV11-3; size: .; CDR3: ASSLGVRSHNEQF
J: TRBJ2-7; V: TRBV30; size: few; CDR3: AWSRGAVYEQY
J: TRBJ2-1; V: TRBV4-2; size: large; CDR3: ASSQDIGGRGYNEQF
J: TRBJ2-7; V: TRBV10-3; size: .; CDR3: AISAWTGGTYEQY
J: TRBJ1-5; V: TRBV7-9; size: .; CDR3: ASSGSNQPQH
J: TRBJ2-3; V: TRBV12-5; size: .; CDR3: ASGLPSRSALAGGGVVGDTQY
J: TRBJ2-3; V: TRBV9; size: .; CDR3: ASSVTLADTQY
J: TRBJ2-7; V: TRBV11-2; size: once; CDR3: ASSLRTEQY
J: TRBJ2-7; V: TRBV6-6; size: .; CDR3: ASSYSRQGGGYEQY
J: TRBJ2-1; V: TRBV7-9; size: .; CDR3: ASTEIRLAGHEQF
J: TRBJ2-1; V: TRBV18; size: .; CDR3: ASSPPGATAPYNEQF
J: TRBJ2-7; V: TRBV5-4; size: .; CDR3: ASSLTGGNEQY
J: TRBJ2-3; V: TRBV30; size: .; CDR3: AWSGLAGGTDTQY
J: TRBJ2-7; V: TRBV5-1; size: .; CDR3: ASSLRGTYEQY
J: TRBJ2-2; V: TRBV11-2; size: .; CDR3: ASSLTYSTGELF
J: TRBJ1-6; V: TRBV6-2/TRBV6-3; size: .; CDR3: ASSYVGTEDSPLH
J: TRBJ1-2; V: TRBV29-1; size: .; CDR3: SVDPRGYGYT
J: TRBJ2-2; V: TRBV12-5; size: .; CDR3: ASGQGNTGELF
J: TRBJ2-7; V: TRBV20-1; size: .; CDR3: SASRGIEQY
J: TRBJ1-2; V: TRBV10-3; size: .; CDR3: AISADLADRGITYGYT
J: TRBJ2-7; V: TRBV20-1; size: .; CDR3: SASGLAGRYEQY
J: TRBJ2-5; V: TRBV9; size: .; CDR3: ASSVGYRTYQETQY
J: TRBJ1-3; V: TRBV9; size: once; CDR3: ASSGYSGLRGNTIY
J: TRBJ2-2; V: TRBV18; size: .; CDR3: ASSPQAGELF
J: TRBJ2-1; V: TRBV14; size: once; CDR3: ASSQGKGLAIYNEQF
J: TRBJ2-5; V: TRBV24-1; size: .; CDR3: ATQGSGVETQY
J: TRBJ2-2; V: TRBV28; size: .; CDR3: ASRESVANTGELF
J: TRBJ1-5; V: TRBV7-9; size: .; CDR3: ASSLAGAQPQH
J: TRBJ1-1; V: TRBV11-1; size: .; CDR3: ASSLGFGGGNTEAF
J: TRBJ2-3; V: TRBV7-9; size: .; CDR3: ASSLSTGTDTQY
J: TRBJ2-5; V: TRBV2; size: .; CDR3: ASSGGGRGETQY
J: TRBJ2-1; V: TRBV10-3; size: .; CDR3: AISESSPGLAGEENEQF
J: TRBJ2-2; V: TRBV18; size: .; CDR3: ASSPRSLDRGYTGELF
J: TRBJ1-3; V: TRBV10-2; size: .; CDR3: ASSESGRGNTIY
J: TRBJ1-3; V: TRBV19; size: .; CDR3: ASSMVGNPGNTIY
J: TRBJ2-7; V: TRBV5-8; size: .; CDR3: ASSAYYEQY
J: TRBJ1-2; V: TRBV28; size: large; CDR3: ASSKTGVLHGYT
J: TRBJ2-7; V: TRBV21-1; size: once; CDR3: ASSKTLKPGQVTDEQY
J: TRBJ2-2; V: TRBV19; size: .; CDR3: ASTETSGRLTGELF
J: TRBJ2-3; V: TRBV10-3; size: once; CDR3: AIKKDRPDTQY
J: TRBJ2-5; V: TRBV7-3; size: .; CDR3: ASSSGLRGETQY
J: TRBJ2-3; V: TRBV24-1; size: .; CDR3: ATSDPTGKKEYGTQY
J: TRBJ2-1; V: TRBV6-5; size: .; CDR3: ASRTGTGLLNEQF
J: TRBJ2-1; V: TRBV30; size: .; CDR3: AWSVPGSRGSDEQF
J: TRBJ1-5; V: TRBV15; size: .; CDR3: ATSADTGTSEPQH
J: TRBJ2-7; V: TRBV21-1; size: .; CDR3: ASSKCYEQY
J: TRBJ1-1; V: TRBV27; size: .; CDR3: ASWGGRGVNTEAF
J: TRBJ1-1; V: TRBV3-1/TRBV3-2; size: .; CDR3: ASSHGNMNTEAF
J: TRBJ1-1; V: TRBV6-5; size: .; CDR3: ASSGKQNTEAF
J: TRBJ2-7; V: TRBV5-1; size: .; CDR3: ASSLASGNSYEQY
J: TRBJ2-1; V: TRBV7-2; size: once; CDR3: ASSLKRESVQF
J: TRBJ1-5; V: TRBV7-6; size: .; CDR3: ASSLDVVVNQPQH
J: TRBJ2-2; V: TRBV7-9; size: once; CDR3: ASSLDLAGVTGELF